Here is one T cell receptor beta chain with its context. No antigen is known for it. This sample's treatment: approximately 9-day PBMC culture with coronavirus spike peptide pools or control peptides (ViraFEST assay). This entry comes from a study of vaccination and CD4 T cells after COVID-19. Researchers used the Oncomine TCR Beta short-read assay to sequence DNA from cultured CD4+ T cells. Someone extracted genomic DNA from cultured CD4+ T cells. MiXCR, run by TCRdb on the PCR reads, gives a single entry per CDR3 protein. The table records 20,000 to 25,000 distinct CDR3 sequences, about 68% of them present only once. J was trimmed by 3 bases and V by 4 bases; bases with no gene match: 0. Germline V gene data show CDR1 as LNHDA and CDR2 as SQIVND (reference sequence). This CDR3 comprises 13 residues.

This TCR derives from a human donor who had recovered from COVID-19. This chain connects TRBV19 to TRBJ2-3; 8 nucleotides match TRBD2. Source material: CD4+ T cells from blood, cultured in vitro. The CDR3 is CASSSGGTDTQYF. The CDR3 bases are TGTGCCAGTAGTAGCGGGGGGACAGATACGCAGTATTTT. Combining the CDR3 with reference TRBV19 and TRBJ2-3 gives the whole variable domain DGGITQSPKYLFRKEGQNVTLSCEQNLNHDAMYWYRQDPGQGLRLIYYSQIVNDFQKGDIAEGYSVSREKKESFPLTVTSAQKNPTAFYLCASSSGGTDTQYFGPGTRLTVL.